This TCR beta chain was found in a study of T cells of healthy individuals. The germline V gene has CDR1 DFQATT and CDR2 SNEGSKA (reference sequence). With 6 bases clipped from V and 3 bases from J, the junction kept 21 bases outside the gene matches. CDR3 length: 18 amino acids. This clonotype was found a few times. TCRdb called the 5' RACE reads again in MiXCR, with one record for every CDR3 protein. The data show around 53,000 distinct CDR3 sequences, with about 14% seen just once and about 16% held by the top ten. This chain uses TRBV20-1 with TRBJ2-5, with 8 bases matching TRBD2. The TCR sequence derives from a human donor in good health. CDR3: CSARAGGFDTREKETQYF. The CDR3 bases are TGCAGTGCGCGCGCGGGGGGCTTCGACACCCGGGAGAAAGAGACCCAGTACTTC.